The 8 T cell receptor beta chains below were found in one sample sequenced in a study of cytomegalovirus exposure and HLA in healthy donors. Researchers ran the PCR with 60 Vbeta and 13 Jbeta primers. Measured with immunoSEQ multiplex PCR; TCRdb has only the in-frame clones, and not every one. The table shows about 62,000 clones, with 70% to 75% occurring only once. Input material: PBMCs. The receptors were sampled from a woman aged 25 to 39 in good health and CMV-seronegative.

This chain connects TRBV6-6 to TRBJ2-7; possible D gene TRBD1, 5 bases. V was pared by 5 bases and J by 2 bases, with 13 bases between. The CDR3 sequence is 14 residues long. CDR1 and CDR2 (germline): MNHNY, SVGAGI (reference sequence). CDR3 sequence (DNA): TGTGCCAGCAGTGGTCAGGGAAAGACCTACGAGCAGTACGTC. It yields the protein CASSGQGKTYEQYV.

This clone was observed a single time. The CDR3 protein is CASSWTAQETQYF. In nucleotides, the CDR3 is TGTGCCAGCAGTTGGACAGCACAAGAGACCCAGTACTTC. The gene calls are TRBV7-6 and TRBJ2-5, with D tentatively TRBD1 (6 bases). The germline V gene encodes CDR1 SGHVS and CDR2 FNYEAQ. Trimming stripped 6 bases from V and 2 bases from J, with 10 bases between. The CDR3 runs 13 residues.

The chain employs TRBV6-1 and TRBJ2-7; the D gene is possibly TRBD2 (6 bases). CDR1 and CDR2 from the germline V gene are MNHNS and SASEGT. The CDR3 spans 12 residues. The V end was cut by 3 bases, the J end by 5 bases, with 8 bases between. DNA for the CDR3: TGTGCCAGCAGTGACGGAGGGCACGAGCAGTACGTC. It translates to CASSDGGHEQYV.

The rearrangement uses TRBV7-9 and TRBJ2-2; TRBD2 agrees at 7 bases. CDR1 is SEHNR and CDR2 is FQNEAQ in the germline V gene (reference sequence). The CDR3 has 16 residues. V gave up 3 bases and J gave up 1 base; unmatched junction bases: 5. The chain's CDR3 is CASSFGASGNTGELFF. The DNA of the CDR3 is TGTGCCAGCAGCTTCGGGGCTAGCGGGAACACCGGGGAGCTGTTTTTT.

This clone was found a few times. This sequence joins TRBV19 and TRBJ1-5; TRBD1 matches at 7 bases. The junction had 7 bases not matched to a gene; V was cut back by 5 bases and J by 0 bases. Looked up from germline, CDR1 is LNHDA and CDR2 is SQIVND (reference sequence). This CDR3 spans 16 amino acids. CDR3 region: CASSGRDSNSNQPQHF. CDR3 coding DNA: TGTGCCAGTAGTGGACGGGACAGCAATAGCAATCAGCCCCAGCATTTT. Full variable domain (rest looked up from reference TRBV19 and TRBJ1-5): DGGITQSPKYLFRKEGQNVTLSCEQNLNHDAMYWYRQDPGQGLRLIYYSQIVNDFQKGDIAEGYSVSREKKESFPLTVTSAQKNPTAFYLCASSGRDSNSNQPQHFGDGTRLSIL.

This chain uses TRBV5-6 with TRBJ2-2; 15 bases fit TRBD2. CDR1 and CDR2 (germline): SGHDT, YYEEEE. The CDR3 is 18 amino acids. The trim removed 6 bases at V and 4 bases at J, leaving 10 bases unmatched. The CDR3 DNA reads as TGTGCCAGCAAATTAAGGACTAGCGGGAGGGTTGGCACCGGGGAGCTGTTTTTT. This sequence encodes CASKLRTSGRVGTGELFF.

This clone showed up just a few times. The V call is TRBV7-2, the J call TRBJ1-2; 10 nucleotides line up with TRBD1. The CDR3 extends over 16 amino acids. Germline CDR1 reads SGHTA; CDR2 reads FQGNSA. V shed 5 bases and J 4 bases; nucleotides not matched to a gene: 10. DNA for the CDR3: TGTGCCAGCAGCCAGGGTGGGACAGGGGTAACCTATGGCTACACCTTC. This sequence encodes CASSQGGTGVTYGYTF.

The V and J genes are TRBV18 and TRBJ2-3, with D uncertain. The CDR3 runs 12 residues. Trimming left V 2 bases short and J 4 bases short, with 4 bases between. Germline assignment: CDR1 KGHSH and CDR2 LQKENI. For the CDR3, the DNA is TGTGCCAGCTCACCAGAGTCAGATACGCAGTATTTT. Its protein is CASSPESDTQYF.